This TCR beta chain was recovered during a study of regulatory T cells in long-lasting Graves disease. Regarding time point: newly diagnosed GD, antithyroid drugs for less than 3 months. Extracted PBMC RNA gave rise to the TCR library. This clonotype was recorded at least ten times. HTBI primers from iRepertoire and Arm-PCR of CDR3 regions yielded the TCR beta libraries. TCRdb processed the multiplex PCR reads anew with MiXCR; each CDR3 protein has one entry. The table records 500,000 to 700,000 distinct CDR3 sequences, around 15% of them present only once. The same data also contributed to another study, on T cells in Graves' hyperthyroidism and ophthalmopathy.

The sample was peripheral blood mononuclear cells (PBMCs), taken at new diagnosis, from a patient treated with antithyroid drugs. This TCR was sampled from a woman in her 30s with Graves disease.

Written as DNA, the CDR3 is TGTGCCAGCAGCTCCTCCTCGGATACGCAGTATTTT. It specifies CASSSSSDTQYF. The chain has TRBV7-9 and TRBJ2-3; D is ambiguous. Germline CDR1 reads SEHNR; CDR2 reads FQNEAQ (reference sequence). The CDR3 runs to 12 residues. V was pared by 4 bases and J by 6 bases, with 8 bases between.